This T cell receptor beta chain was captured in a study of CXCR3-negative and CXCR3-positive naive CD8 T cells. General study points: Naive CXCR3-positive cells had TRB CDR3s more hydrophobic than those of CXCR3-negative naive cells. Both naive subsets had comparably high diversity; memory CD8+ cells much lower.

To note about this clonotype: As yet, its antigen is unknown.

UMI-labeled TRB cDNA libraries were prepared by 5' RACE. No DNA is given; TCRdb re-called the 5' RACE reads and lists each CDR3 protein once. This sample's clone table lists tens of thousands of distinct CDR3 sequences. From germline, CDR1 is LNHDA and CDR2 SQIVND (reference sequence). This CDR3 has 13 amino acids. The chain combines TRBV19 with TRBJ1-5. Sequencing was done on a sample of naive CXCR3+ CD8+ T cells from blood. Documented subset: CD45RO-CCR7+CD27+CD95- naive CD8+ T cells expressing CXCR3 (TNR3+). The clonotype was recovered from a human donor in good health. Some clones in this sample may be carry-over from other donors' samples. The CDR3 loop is CASSRGSNQPQHF.